This T cell receptor beta chain was retrieved from a study of blood T cell repertoires in COVID-19 (dated by TCRdb to the early 2020s). For the study in its entirety: The collaborator samples originated in the United States, Italy and Spain and spanned the acute and convalescent phases of COVID-19. The material from the prospective study consisted of cDNA or gDNA derived from T cells, B-cell-depleted T cells, or PBMCs. Subjects who had been exposed to COVID-19, were actively infected with it, or had recovered from it provided the deeply sampled blood TCRbeta repertoires that made up the dataset. The repertoires were made available in a free public database intended to serve as a resource for research on the immune response to SARS-CoV-2. The samples were drawn from the first 160 participants of the ongoing ImmuneRACE study and from 1,254 subjects provided by 6 global collaborators. The sample metadata nearly always contained a de-identified subject ID, COVID-19 status, age in years and sex. Where available, HLA class I and class II types were taken from metadata supplied by the sample provider and were not determined by assay-based typing. General conclusions and limits of the study: The amount of clinical and demographic metadata varied by source and participant and was provided uncurated.

One collaborating source in Seattle enrolled patients while the patients were actively infected and followed the patients over time throughout the course of disease. Whole blood was collected in K2EDTA tubes by collaborating institutions according to the institutions' own protocols. For TCRbeta analysis, collaborator samples were shipped as frozen whole blood, as isolated PBMCs, or as DNA extracted from either sample type. The immunoSEQ Assay, a bias-controlled multiplex PCR, was used to amplify TCRbeta CDR3 regions from genomic DNA. In the original analysis: The number of nucleated cells in each sample was estimated by amplification of reference gene primers within the assay. To quantify the absolute abundance of each unique TCRbeta CDR3 rearrangement, sequence reads were collapsed and filtered. For each sample, productive Simpson clonality was calculated as the square root of Simpson's diversity index across productive rearrangements. What TCRdb holds here is the immuneACCESS table cut down to in-frame rearrangements. Part of the clones is not present; checked against another copy, under half of the missing clones reflect an unresolved V gene, and the others are unexplained. V, J and clone size were drawn from that table, and D and trimming were deduced from the DNA. The sample table shows under 200,000 clones, and approximately 87% are seen once. The ten biggest clones cover approximately 10% of the sample.

A remark on this clone: The antigen this receptor binds is unknown. No clone much larger than this one lies a single base away; base qualities are absent.

CDR1 and CDR2 are drawn from the germline V gene: SGHDT, YYEEEE. The junction shows trimming of 0 bases on V and 3 bases on J, and the gene matches do not reach 3 bases of it. The CDR3 starts with the cysteine, ends with the phenylalanine, and has 15 residues. The kept DNA is CDR3 alone, 45 bases in frame from the first base. The sequence joins TRBV5-6 to TRBJ2-7; 10 bases in between match TRBD2. Sequencing was done on a sample of peripheral blood. This sequence was found in a woman aged 55 to 70 with COVID-19, enrolled during active disease. The bases are TGTGCCAGCAGCTTGGCCCTAGCGGGAGTCTACGAGCAGTACTTC. It is translated as CASSLALAGVYEQYF.